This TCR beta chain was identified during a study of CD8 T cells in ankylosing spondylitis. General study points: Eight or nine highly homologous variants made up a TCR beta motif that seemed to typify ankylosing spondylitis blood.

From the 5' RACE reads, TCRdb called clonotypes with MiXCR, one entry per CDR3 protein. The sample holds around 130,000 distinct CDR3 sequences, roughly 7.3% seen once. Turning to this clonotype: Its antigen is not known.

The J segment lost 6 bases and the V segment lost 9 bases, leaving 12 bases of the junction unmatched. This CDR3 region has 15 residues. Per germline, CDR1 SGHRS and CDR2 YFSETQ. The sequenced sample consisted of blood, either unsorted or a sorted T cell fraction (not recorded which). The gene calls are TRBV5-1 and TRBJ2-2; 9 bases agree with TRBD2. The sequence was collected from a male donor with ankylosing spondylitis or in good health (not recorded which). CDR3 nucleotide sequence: TGCGCCACCCAATGGACCAGCGGGGGGTCCGGGGAGCTGTTTTTT. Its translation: CATQWTSGGSGELFF. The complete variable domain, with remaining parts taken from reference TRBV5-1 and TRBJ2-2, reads KAGVTQTPRYLIKTRGQQVTLSCSPISGHRSVSWYQQTPGQGLQFLFEYFSETQRNKGNFPGRFSGRQFSNSRSEMNVSTLELGDSALYLCATQWTSGGSGELFFGEGSRLTVL.